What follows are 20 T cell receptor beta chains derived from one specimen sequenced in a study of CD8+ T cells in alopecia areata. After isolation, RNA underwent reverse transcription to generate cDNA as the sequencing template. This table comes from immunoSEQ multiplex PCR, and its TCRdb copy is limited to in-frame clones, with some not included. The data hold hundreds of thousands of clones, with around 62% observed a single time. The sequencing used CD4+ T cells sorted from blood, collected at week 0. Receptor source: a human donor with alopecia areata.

The DNA of the CDR3 is TGTGCCAGCAGCACCGGACAGGGGTCTAACTATGGCTACACCTTC. This gives the protein CASSTGQGSNYGYTF. J is TRBJ1-2 and V is TRBV5-6; 9 bases align to TRBD1. CDR1 SGHDT and CDR2 YYEEEE come from the germline V gene. V dropped 4 bases and J dropped 0; count of bases not matched to a gene: 4. The CDR3 covers 15 residues.

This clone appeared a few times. This chain's CDR3 is CASSANRLGSGELFF. CDR3 bases: TGTGCCAGCAGTGCAAACAGGCTTGGAAGCGGGGAGCTGTTTTTT. J is TRBJ2-2 and V is TRBV2; perhaps TRBD1 as D (5 bases). The CDR3 contains 15 residues. Germline V gives CDR1 SNHLY, CDR2 FYNNEI. V was clipped by 4 bases and J by 7 bases, with 16 bases between them. Full variable domain (outside the CDR3, taken from reference TRBV2 and TRBJ2-2): EPEVTQTPSHQVTQMGQEVILRCVPISNHLYFYWYRQILGQKVEFLVSFYNNEISEKSEIFDDQFSVERPDGSNFTLKIRSTKLEDSAMYFCASSANRLGSGELFFGEGSRLTVL.

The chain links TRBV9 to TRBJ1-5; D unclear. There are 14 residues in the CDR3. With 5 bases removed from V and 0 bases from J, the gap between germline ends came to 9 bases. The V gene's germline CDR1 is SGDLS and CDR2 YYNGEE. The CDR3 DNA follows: TGTGCCAGCAGTGACGCCTTTAGCAATCAGCCCCAGCATTTT. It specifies CASSDAFSNQPQHF.

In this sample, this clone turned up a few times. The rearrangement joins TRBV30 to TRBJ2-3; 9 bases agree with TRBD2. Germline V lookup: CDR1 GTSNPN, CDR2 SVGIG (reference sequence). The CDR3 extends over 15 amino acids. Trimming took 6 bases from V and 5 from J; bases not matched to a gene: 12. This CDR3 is CACRHGGGAIDTQYF. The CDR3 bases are TGTGCCTGCCGCCACGGCGGGGGGGCCATAGATACGCAGTATTTT.

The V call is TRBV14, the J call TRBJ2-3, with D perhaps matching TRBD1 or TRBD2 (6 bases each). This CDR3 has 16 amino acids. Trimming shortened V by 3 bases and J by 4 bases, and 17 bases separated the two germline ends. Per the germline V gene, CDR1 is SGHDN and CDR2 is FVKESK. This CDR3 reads CASSHVRGQGPDTQYF. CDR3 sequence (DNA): TGTGCCAGCAGCCACGTTCGGGGGCAGGGACCAGATACGCAGTATTTT.

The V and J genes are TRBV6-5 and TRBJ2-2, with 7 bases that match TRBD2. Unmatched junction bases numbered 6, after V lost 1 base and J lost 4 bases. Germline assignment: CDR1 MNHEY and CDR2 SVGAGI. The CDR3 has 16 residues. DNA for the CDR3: TGTGCCAGCAGTTACTATGGCGGGAGAACCACCGGGGAGCTGTTTTTT. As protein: CASSYYGGRTTGELFF.

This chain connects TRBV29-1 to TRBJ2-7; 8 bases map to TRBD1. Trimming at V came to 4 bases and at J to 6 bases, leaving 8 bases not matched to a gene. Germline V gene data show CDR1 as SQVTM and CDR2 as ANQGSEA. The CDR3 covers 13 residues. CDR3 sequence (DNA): TGCAGCGTTGGGGCGGACAGGGTCGGCGAGCAGTACTTC. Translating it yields CSVGADRVGEQYF.

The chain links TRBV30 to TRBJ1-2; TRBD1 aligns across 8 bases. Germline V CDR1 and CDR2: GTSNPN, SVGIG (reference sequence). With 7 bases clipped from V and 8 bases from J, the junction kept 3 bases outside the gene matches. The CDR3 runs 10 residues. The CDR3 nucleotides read TGTGCCTACTACAGGGGGGGCTACACCTTC. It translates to CAYYRGGYTF.

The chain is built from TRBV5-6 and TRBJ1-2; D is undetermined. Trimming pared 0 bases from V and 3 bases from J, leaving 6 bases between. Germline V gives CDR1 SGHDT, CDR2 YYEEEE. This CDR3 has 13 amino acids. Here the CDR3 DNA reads TGTGCCAGCAGCTTGGAGGCCTACTATGGCTACACCTTC. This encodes CASSLEAYYGYTF. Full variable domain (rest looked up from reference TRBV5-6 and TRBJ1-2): DAGVTQSPTHLIKTRGQQVTLRCSPKSGHDTVSWYQQALGQGPQFIFQYYEEEERQRGNFPDRFSGHQFPNYSSELNVNALLLGDSALYLCASSLEAYYGYTFGSGTRLTVV.

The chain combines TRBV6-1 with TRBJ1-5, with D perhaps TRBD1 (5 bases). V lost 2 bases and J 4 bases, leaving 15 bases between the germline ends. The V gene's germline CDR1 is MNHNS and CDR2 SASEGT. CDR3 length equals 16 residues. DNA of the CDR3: TGTGCCAGCAGTGAAAGTAGTACCCGGGGGAATCAGCCCCAGCATTTT. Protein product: CASSESSTRGNQPQHF.

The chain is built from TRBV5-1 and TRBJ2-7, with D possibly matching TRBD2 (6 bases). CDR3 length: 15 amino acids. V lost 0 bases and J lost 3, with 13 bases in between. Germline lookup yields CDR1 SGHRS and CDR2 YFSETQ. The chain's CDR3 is CASSLDGGALYEQYF. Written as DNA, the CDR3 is TGCGCCAGCAGCTTGGACGGGGGTGCCCTCTACGAGCAGTACTTC.

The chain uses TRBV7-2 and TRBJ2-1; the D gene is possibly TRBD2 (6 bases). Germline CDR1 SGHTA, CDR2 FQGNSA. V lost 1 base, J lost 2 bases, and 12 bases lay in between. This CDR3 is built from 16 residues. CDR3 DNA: TGTGCCAGCAGCTTAGACTTCCCTAGCGCCTACAATGAGCAGTTCTTC. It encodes CASSLDFPSAYNEQFF.

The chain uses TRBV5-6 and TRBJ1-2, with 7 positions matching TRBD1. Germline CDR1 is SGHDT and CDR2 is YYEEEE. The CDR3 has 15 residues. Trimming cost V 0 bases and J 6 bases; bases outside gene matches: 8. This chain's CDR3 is CASSLEDRPLHGYTF. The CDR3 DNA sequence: TGTGCCAGCAGCTTGGAGGACAGGCCCCTACATGGCTACACCTTC.

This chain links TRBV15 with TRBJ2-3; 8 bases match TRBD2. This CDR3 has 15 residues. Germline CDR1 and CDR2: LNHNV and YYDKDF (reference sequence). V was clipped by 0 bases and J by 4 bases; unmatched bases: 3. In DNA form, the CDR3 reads TGTGCCACCAGCAGAGATGGGACTAGGGCAGATACGCAGTATTTT. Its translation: CATSRDGTRADTQYF.

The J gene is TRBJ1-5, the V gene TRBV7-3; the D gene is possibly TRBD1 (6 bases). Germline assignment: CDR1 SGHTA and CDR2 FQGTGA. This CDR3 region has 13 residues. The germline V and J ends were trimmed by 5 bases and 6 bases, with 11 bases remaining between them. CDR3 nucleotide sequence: TGTGCCAGCAGCATACAACAGGGTCAGCCCCAGCATTTT. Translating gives CASSIQQGQPQHF.

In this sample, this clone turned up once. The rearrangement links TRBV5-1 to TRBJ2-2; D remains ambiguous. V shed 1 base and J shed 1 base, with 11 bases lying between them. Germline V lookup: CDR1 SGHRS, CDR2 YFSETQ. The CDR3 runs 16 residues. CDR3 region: CASSLQSPENTGELFF. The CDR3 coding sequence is TGCGCCAGCAGCTTGCAGAGTCCCGAGAACACCGGGGAGCTGTTTTTT.

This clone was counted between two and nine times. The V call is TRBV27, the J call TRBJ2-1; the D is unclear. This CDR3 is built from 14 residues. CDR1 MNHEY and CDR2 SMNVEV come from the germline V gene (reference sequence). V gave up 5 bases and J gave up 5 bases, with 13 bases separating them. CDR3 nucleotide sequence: TGTGCCAGCAGTAAATTACTCGAAAACAATGAGCAGTTCTTC. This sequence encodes CASSKLLENNEQFF.

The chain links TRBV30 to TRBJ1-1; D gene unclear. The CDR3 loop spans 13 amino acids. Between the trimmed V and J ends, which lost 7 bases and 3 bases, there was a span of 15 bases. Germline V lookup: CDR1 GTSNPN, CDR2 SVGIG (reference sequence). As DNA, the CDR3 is TGTGCCTACGAAACGACGGCCGACACTGAAGCTTTCTTT. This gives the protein CAYETTADTEAFF.

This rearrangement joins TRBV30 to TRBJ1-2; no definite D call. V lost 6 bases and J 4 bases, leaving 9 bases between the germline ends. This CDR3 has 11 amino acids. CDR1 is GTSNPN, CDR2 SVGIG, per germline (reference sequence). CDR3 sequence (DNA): TGTGCCTGCACTGTTCTCTATGGCTACACCTTC. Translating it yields CACTVLYGYTF. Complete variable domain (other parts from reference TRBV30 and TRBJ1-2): SQTIHQWPATLVQPVGSPLSLECTVEGTSNPNLYWYRQAAGRGLQLLFYSVGIGQISSEVPQNLSASRPQDRQFILSSKKLLLSDSGFYLCACTVLYGYTFGSGTRLTVV.

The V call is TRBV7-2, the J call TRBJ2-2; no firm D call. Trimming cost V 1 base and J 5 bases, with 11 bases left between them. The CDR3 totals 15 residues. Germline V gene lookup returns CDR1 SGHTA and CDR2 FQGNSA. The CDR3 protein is CASSLGGLKTGELFF. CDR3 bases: TGTGCCAGCAGCTTAGGGGGATTAAAAACCGGGGAGCTGTTTTTT.